This TCR beta chain was identified in a study of regulatory T cells in long-lasting Graves disease. In the study overall: In persistent Graves' disease, antithyroid drugs had been taken for over 5 years and TSH receptor antibodies stayed positive. Study outcomes and limitations: With persistent disease, TRBV28, TRBJ1-2 and TRBJ2-5 were the favored segments.

The time point is: persistent/refractory GD, antithyroid drugs over 5 years with positive TRAb. Preparation of the TCR library used RNA extracted from PBMCs. From an endocrinology department in Xi'an, China, came the patients. From each patient, around 8.9 milliliters of peripheral blood was drawn and collected into an EDTA anticoagulant tube. With iRepertoire HTBI primers and Arm-PCR of CDR3 regions, TCR beta libraries were built. TCRdb reprocessed the multiplex PCR reads via MiXCR and lists one record per CDR3 protein. This table has hundreds of thousands of distinct CDR3 sequences, about 20% appearing once. This clonotype has only one observation. Its target is unknown. The CDR3 runs 13 residues. Germline CDR1 SGHAT, CDR2 FQNNGV.

The sample consisted of peripheral blood mononuclear cells (PBMCs), taken when the disease was refractory, from a patient treated with antithyroid drugs. This receptor was obtained from a female donor with Graves disease. The chain is built from TRBV11-2 and TRBJ2-5; TRBD2 is a possible D gene (7 bases). The assigned J gene may be wrong: the sequence end matches TRBJ2-1 better. CDR3 protein: CASSFGGGYEQFF. The CDR3 bases are TGTGCCAGCAGCTTTGGCGGGGGCTATGAGCAGTTCTTC.